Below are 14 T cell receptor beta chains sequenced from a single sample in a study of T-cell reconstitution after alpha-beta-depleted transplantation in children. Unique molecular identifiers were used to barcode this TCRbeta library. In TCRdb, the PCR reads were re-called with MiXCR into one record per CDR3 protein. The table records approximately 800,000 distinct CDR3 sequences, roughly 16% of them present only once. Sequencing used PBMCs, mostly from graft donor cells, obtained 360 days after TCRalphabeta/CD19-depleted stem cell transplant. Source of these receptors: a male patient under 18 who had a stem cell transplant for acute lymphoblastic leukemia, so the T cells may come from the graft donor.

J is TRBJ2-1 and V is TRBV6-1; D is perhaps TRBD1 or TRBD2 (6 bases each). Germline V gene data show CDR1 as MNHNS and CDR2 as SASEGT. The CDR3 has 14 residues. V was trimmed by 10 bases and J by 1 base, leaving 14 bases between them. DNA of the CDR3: TGTGCCACCGATGGGGGGCCATCCTACAATGAGCAGTTCTTC. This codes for CATDGGPSYNEQFF.

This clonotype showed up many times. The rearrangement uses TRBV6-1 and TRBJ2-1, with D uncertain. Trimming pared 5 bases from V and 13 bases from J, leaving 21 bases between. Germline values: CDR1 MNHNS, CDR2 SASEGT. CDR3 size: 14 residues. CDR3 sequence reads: CASSPVVGWSHQFF. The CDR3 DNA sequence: TGTGCCAGCAGTCCCGTTGTTGGATGGTCTCATCAGTTCTTC.

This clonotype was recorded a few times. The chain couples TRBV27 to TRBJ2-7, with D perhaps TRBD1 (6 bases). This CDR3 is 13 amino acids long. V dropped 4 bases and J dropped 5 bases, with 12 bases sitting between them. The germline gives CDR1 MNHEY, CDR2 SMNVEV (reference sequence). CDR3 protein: CASSSSQGDEQYF. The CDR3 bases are TGTGCCAGCAGTTCTTCACAGGGCGACGAGCAGTACTTC.

DNA of the CDR3: TGTGCCAGCAGTGACGGTGGGGGGCGCTACGAGCAGTACTTC. Amino acid sequence: CASSDGGGRYEQYF. The V and J genes are TRBV2 and TRBJ2-7, with D perhaps given as TRBD1 or TRBD2 (6 bases each). CDR1 is SNHLY, CDR2 FYNNEI, per germline. CDR3 length equals 14 residues. Trimming pared 3 bases from V and 3 bases from J, leaving 12 bases between.

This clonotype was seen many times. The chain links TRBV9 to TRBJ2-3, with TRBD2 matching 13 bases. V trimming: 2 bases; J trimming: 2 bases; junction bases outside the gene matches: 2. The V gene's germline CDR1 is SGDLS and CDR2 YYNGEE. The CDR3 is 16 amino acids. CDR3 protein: CASSVGLAGTTDTQYF. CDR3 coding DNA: TGTGCCAGCAGCGTGGGACTAGCGGGAACCACAGATACGCAGTATTTT.

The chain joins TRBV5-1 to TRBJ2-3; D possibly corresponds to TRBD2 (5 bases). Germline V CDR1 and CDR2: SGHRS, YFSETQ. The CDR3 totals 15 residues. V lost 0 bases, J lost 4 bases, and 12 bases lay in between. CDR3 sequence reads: CASSLVPGLADTQYF. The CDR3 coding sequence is TGCGCCAGCAGCTTGGTTCCAGGACTCGCAGATACGCAGTATTTT.

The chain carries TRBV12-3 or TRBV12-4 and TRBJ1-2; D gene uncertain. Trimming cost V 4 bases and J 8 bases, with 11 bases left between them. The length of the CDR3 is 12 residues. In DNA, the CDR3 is TGTGCCAGCAGTTCTATTCCCCCCGGCTACACCTTC. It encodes CASSSIPPGYTF.

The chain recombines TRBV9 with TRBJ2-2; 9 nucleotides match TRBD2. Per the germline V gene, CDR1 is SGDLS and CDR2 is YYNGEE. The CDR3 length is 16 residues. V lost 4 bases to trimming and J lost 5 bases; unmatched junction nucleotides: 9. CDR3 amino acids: CASSFHSGRRTGELFF. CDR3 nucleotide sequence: TGTGCCAGCAGCTTCCATAGCGGGAGAAGGACCGGGGAGCTGTTTTTT.

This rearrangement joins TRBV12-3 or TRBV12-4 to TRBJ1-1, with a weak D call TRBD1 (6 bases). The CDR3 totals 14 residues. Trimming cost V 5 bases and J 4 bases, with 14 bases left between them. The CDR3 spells CASSERGKGTEAFF. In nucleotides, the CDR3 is TGTGCCAGCAGTGAAAGGGGGAAAGGCACTGAAGCTTTCTTT.

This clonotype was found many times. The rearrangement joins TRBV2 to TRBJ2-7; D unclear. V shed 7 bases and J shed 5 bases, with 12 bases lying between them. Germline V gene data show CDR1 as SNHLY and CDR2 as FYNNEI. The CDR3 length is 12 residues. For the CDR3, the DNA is TGTGCCAGCAAGGGCAGGTGGAACGAGCAGTACTTC. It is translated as CASKGRWNEQYF.

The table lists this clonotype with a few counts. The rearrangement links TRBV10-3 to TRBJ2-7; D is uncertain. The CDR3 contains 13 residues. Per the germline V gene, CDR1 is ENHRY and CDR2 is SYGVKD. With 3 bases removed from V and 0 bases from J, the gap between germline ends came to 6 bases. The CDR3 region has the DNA TGTGCCATCAGTGACAGCAGCTCCTACGAGCAGTACTTC. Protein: CAISDSSSYEQYF.

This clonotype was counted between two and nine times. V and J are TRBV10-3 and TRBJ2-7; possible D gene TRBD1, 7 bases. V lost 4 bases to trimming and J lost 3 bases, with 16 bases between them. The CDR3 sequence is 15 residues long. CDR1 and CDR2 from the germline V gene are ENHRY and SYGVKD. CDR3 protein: CAISGVDREDYEQYF. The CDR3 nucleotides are TGTGCCATCAGTGGGGTCGACAGGGAGGACTACGAGCAGTACTTC.

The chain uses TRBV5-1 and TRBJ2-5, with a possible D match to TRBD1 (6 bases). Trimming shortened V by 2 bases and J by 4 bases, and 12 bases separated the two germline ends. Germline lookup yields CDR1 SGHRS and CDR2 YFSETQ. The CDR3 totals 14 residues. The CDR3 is CASSLGGVPETQYF. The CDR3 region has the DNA TGCGCCAGCAGCTTAGGGGGAGTCCCAGAGACCCAGTACTTC.

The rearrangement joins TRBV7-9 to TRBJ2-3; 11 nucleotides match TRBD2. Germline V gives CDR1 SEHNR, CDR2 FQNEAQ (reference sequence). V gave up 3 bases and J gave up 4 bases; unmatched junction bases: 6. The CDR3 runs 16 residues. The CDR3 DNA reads TGTGCCAGCAGCTTCGCAACTAGCGGGAGAGCAGATACGCAGTATTTT. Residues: CASSFATSGRADTQYF.